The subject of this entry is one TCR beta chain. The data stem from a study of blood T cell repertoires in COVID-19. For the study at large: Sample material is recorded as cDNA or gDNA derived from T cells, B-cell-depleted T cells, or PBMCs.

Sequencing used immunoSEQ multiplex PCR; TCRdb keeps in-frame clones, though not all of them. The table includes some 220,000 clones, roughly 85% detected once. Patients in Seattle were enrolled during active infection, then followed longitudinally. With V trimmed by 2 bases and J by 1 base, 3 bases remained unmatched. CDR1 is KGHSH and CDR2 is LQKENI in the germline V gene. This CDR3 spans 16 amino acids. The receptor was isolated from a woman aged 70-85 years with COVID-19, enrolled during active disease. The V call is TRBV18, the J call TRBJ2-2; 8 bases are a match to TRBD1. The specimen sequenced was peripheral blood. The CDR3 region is CASSPTGGRNTGELFF. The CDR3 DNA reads TGTGCCAGCTCACCAACAGGGGGAAGGAACACCGGGGAGCTGTTTTTT.